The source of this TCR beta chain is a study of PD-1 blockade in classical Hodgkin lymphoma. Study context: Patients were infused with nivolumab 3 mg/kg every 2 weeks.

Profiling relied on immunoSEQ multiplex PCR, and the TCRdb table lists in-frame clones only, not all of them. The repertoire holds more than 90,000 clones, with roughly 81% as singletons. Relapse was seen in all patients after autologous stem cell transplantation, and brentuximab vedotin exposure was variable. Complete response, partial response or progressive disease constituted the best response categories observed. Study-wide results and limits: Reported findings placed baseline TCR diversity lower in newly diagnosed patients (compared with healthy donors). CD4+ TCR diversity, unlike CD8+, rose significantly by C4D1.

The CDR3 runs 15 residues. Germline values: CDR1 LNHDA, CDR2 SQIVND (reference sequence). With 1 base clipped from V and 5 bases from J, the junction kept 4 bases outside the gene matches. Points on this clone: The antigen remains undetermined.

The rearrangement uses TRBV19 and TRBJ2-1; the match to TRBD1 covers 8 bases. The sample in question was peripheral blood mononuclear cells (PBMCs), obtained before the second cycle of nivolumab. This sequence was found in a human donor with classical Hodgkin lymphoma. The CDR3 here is CASSIGAGGHNEQFF. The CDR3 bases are TGTGCCAGTAGTATAGGGGCAGGGGGCCACAATGAGCAGTTCTTC.